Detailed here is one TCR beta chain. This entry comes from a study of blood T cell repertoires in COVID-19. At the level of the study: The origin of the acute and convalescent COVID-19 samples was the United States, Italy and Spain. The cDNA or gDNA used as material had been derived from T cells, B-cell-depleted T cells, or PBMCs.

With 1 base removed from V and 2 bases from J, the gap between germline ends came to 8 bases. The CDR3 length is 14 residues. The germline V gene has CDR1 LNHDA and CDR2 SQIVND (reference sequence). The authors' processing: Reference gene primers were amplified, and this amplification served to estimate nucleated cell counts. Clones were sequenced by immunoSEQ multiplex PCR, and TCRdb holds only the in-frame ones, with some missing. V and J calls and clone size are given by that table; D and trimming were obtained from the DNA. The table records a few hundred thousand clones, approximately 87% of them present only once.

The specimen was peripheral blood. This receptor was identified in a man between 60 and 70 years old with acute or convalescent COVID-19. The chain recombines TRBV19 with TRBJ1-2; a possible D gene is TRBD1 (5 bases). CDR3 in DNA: TGTGCCAGTAGTATAGGACAGACCAACTATGGCTACACCTTC. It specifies CASSIGQTNYGYTF.